The 30 T cell receptor beta chains reported below all come from one sample, sequenced in a study of identical twins. TCRdb passed the 5' RACE reads through MiXCR, listing each CDR3 protein once. This table has 510,000 or so distinct CDR3 sequences, nearly 15% appearing once. These data were likewise used in another study, on yellow fever vaccine responses in identical twins.

Sequences were obtained from CD4+ T cells sorted from blood. The receptors stem from a woman aged 18-35 years in good health.

This clonotype was recorded a few times. The chain links TRBV19 to TRBJ2-2, with D possibly being TRBD1 (5 bases). There are 13 residues in the CDR3. Trimming cost V 4 bases and J 5 bases, with 8 bases left between them. Germline V gene lookup returns CDR1 LNHDA and CDR2 SQIVND (reference sequence). The CDR3 DNA sequence: TGTGCCAGTAGTACAGGGTTGACCGGGGAGCTGTTTTTT. Translated: CASSTGLTGELFF.

This clonotype has just a few counts. The chain combines TRBV6-5 with TRBJ2-7; 8 nucleotides match TRBD1. This CDR3 is built from 15 residues. Per the germline V gene, CDR1 is MNHEY and CDR2 is SVGAGI. Trimming at V came to 2 bases and at J to 2 bases, leaving 5 bases not matched to a gene. The CDR3 bases are TGTGCCAGCAGTTACACAGGGGGGTCCACCTACGAGCAGTACGTC. Amino acid sequence: CASSYTGGSTYEQYV.

In this sample, this clonotype turned up a few times. The chain has TRBV7-7 and TRBJ2-1; D remains unclear. The CDR3 sequence is 14 residues long. The V end was cut by 1 base, the J end by 5 bases, with 9 bases between. Germline CDR1 is SSHAT and CDR2 is FNYEAQ (reference sequence). This CDR3 is CASSLGQANNEQFF. The CDR3 nucleotides are TGTGCCAGCAGCTTAGGGCAGGCAAACAATGAGCAGTTCTTC. Full variable domain (rest looked up from reference TRBV7-7 and TRBJ2-1): GAGVSQSPRYKVTKRGQDVTLRCDPISSHATLYWYQQALGQGPEFLTYFNYEAQPDKSGLPSDRFSAERPEGSISTLTIQRTEQRDSAMYRCASSLGQANNEQFFGPGTRLTVL.

This chain connects TRBV4-1 to TRBJ2-2; perhaps TRBD1 as D (6 bases). The germline gives CDR1 MGHRA, CDR2 YSYEKL. Trimming cost V 4 bases and J 0 bases, with 15 bases left between them. The CDR3 sequence is 17 residues long. The CDR3 is CASSPRGHRSNTGELFF. The CDR3 DNA sequence: TGCGCCAGCAGCCCTAGGGGACACAGATCGAACACCGGGGAGCTGTTTTTT.

The V gene is TRBV4-1, the J gene TRBJ1-6; 9 nucleotides match TRBD1. V gave up 3 bases and J gave up 9 bases; unmatched junction bases: 6. From germline, CDR1 is MGHRA and CDR2 YSYEKL. This CDR3 region has 15 residues. The DNA of the CDR3 is TGCGCCAGCAGCCAGTGGACAGGGGAAACTTCACCCCTCCACTTT. Translating gives CASSQWTGETSPLHF.

The chain carries TRBV7-9 and TRBJ1-5, with TRBD1 identical over 10 bases. Germline assignment: CDR1 SEHNR and CDR2 FQNEAQ (reference sequence). The CDR3 has 15 residues. The V and J ends lost 5 bases and 6 bases, in that order; junction bases with no gene match: 7. CDR3 sequence reads: CASSAGTGAVQPQHF. The CDR3 bases are TGTGCCAGCAGCGCCGGGACAGGGGCTGTTCAGCCCCAGCATTTT.

The V and J genes are TRBV7-2 and TRBJ2-7, with D hard to call. The CDR3 runs to 13 residues. CDR1 is SGHTA and CDR2 is FQGNSA in the germline V gene. V lost 3 bases and J 0 bases, leaving 6 bases between the germline ends. The CDR3: CASSFPNSYEQYF. The CDR3 DNA follows: TGTGCCAGCAGCTTCCCTAACTCCTACGAGCAGTACTTC.

The chain has TRBV24-1 and TRBJ2-2, with 9 bases identical to TRBD1. V was clipped by 4 bases and J by 5 bases; unmatched bases: 4. CDR3 length: 15 residues. Germline V lookup: CDR1 KGHDR, CDR2 SFDVKD. DNA of the CDR3: TGTGCCACCAGTGACACGACAGGGGGGACCGGGGAGCTGTTTTTT. This codes for CATSDTTGGTGELFF.

The chain has TRBV20-1 and TRBJ2-2, with 7 nucleotides matching TRBD1. The V segment lost 6 bases and the J segment 1 base; nucleotides outside the gene matches: 5. The germline gives CDR1 DFQATT, CDR2 SNEGSKA (reference sequence). The length of the CDR3 is 14 residues. CDR3 sequence: CSAVDRENTGELFF. The CDR3 region has the DNA TGCAGTGCGGTCGACAGGGAGAACACCGGGGAGCTGTTTTTT.

This chain connects TRBV2 to TRBJ2-5, with 10 bases matching TRBD2. Trimming removed 5 bases from V and 6 bases from J; junction bases left unmatched: 6. This CDR3 has 14 amino acids. The germline V gene encodes CDR1 SNHLY and CDR2 FYNNEI. CDR3 coding DNA: TGTGCCAGCAGTCTCAAGCGGGAGGGTCAGACCCAGTACTTC. This gives the protein CASSLKREGQTQYF.

The rearrangement joins TRBV5-1 to TRBJ2-3; 11 positions match TRBD2. J lost 5 bases, V lost 4 bases, and 9 bases had no gene match. Germline V CDR1 and CDR2: SGHRS, YFSETQ. The CDR3 is made up of 16 amino acids. Here the CDR3 reads CASSRTTSGELDTQYF. The CDR3 DNA follows: TGCGCCAGCAGCCGGACGACTAGCGGGGAGTTAGATACGCAGTATTTT.

This clonotype was observed once. This chain connects TRBV7-9 to TRBJ2-1; D gene unclear. Germline lookup yields CDR1 SEHNR and CDR2 FQNEAQ (reference sequence). The V end was cut by 2 bases, the J end by 0 bases, with 8 bases between. The CDR3 runs to 15 residues. DNA of the CDR3: TGTGCCAGCAGCTTAATGGGCCACTCCTACAATGAGCAGTTCTTC. Residues: CASSLMGHSYNEQFF.

This rearrangement joins TRBV10-3 to TRBJ2-1, with TRBD2 as a possible D gene (5 bases). The CDR3 has 14 amino acids. Trimming removed 2 bases at V and 2 bases at J, with 7 bases between. Germline V gene lookup returns CDR1 ENHRY and CDR2 SYGVKD. CDR3 sequence reads: CAISETGTYNEQFF. The CDR3 nucleotides are TGTGCCATCAGTGAGACGGGAACCTACAATGAGCAGTTCTTC.

The V and J genes are TRBV12-5 and TRBJ2-3, with D unresolved. V shed 0 bases and J shed 8 bases, with 12 bases lying between them. The CDR3 consists of 14 residues. Germline CDR1 is LGHNT and CDR2 is FRNRAP. DNA for the CDR3: TGTGCTAGTGGTTTGGTAGTCGGACCCCGTACGCAGTATTTT. It is translated as CASGLVVGPRTQYF.

The rearrangement links TRBV28 to TRBJ2-3; TRBD2 agrees at 7 bases. Germline CDR1 reads MDHEN; CDR2 reads SYDVKM. The J segment lost 8 bases and the V segment lost 6 bases, leaving 8 bases of the junction unmatched. The CDR3 covers 13 residues. The CDR3 spells CASSLGGRFTQYF. In DNA, the CDR3 is TGTGCCAGCAGCTTGGGGGGGAGGTTTACGCAGTATTTT.

The genes are TRBV28 and TRBJ2-7; D gene ambiguous. Germline assignment: CDR1 MDHEN and CDR2 SYDVKM. This CDR3 comprises 11 residues. V gave up 4 bases and J gave up 7 bases, with 8 bases separating them. The chain's CDR3 is CASSSVWEQYF. CDR3 nucleotides: TGTGCCAGCAGTTCCGTATGGGAGCAGTACTTC. The full variable domain, rest sourced from reference TRBV28 and TRBJ2-7, is DVKVTQSSRYLVKRTGEKVFLECVQDMDHENMFWYRQDPGLGLRLIYFSYDVKMKEKGDIPEGYSVSREKKERFSLILESASTNQTSMYLCASSSVWEQYFGPGTRLTVT.

V and J are TRBV27 and TRBJ2-5; D is undetermined. With 9 bases removed from V and 7 bases from J, the gap between germline ends came to 21 bases. CDR3 length: 14 amino acids. CDR1 is MNHEY, CDR2 SMNVEV, per germline (reference sequence). The CDR3, as DNA: TGTGCCAGTAGGAAAGAAGACGGATTCGGGACCCAGTACTTC. It translates to CASRKEDGFGTQYF.

The chain recombines TRBV9 with TRBJ2-2; no reliable D call. The CDR3 extends over 14 amino acids. CDR1 and CDR2 (germline): SGDLS, YYNGEE. Trimming pared 0 bases from V and 1 base from J, leaving 4 bases between. The CDR3 DNA sequence: TGTGCCAGCAGCGTAGATATGAACACCGGGGAGCTGTTTTTT. Translation gives CASSVDMNTGELFF.

This clonotype showed up just a few times. This sequence joins TRBV11-2 and TRBJ2-1; D unclear. Germline V gene data show CDR1 as SGHAT and CDR2 as FQNNGV. The V gene lost 2 bases and the J gene lost 8 bases, with 13 bases spanning the gap. The CDR3 has 14 amino acids. The CDR3, as DNA: TGTGCCAGCAGCTTATTTTCCCAGAGACATGAGCAGTTCTTC. Protein sequence: CASSLFSQRHEQFF.

The rearrangement links TRBV4-1 to TRBJ2-1, with D perhaps TRBD2 (5 bases). The CDR3 consists of 16 residues. V was trimmed by 3 bases and J by 2 bases, leaving 14 bases between them. CDR1 is MGHRA and CDR2 is YSYEKL in the germline V gene. The CDR3: CASSHSGGFTYNEQFF. The CDR3 coding sequence is TGCGCCAGCAGCCATTCGGGCGGGTTCACCTACAATGAGCAGTTCTTC.

This clonotype was detected a few times. The chain uses TRBV4-1 and TRBJ2-1; TRBD2 matches 13 bases. J was trimmed by 6 bases and V by 0 bases; bases with no gene match: 11. Germline CDR1 is MGHRA and CDR2 is YSYEKL. This CDR3 is built from 19 residues. The CDR3 spells CASSQDRTSGSPGRNEQFF. Here the CDR3 DNA reads TGCGCCAGCAGCCAAGACCGGACTAGCGGGAGCCCCGGTCGCAATGAGCAGTTCTTC.

This clonotype was detected only a few times. The CDR3 here is CASSSTGNIQYF. CDR3 bases: TGTGCCAGCAGCTCGACAGGAAACATTCAGTACTTC. The chain couples TRBV7-8 to TRBJ2-4; the D gene is possibly TRBD1 (6 bases). V dropped 4 bases and J dropped 6 bases, with 7 bases sitting between them. CDR3 size: 12 residues. Per germline, CDR1 SGHVS and CDR2 FQNEAQ.

This chain links TRBV29-1 with TRBJ1-1, with D maybe TRBD1 (6 bases). Germline V CDR1 and CDR2: SQVTM, ANQGSEA. The CDR3 spans 14 residues. V was trimmed by 8 bases and J by 5 bases, leaving 21 bases between them. CDR3 region: CSTRRVRGSTEAFF. In DNA form, the CDR3 reads TGCAGCACCAGAAGGGTTAGGGGGAGTACTGAAGCTTTCTTT.

The chain uses TRBV29-1 and TRBJ2-1; D might be TRBD1 or TRBD2, each matching 5 bases. CDR3 length: 16 amino acids. V was trimmed by 7 bases and J by 0 bases, leaving 19 bases between them. Germline CDR1 and CDR2: SQVTM and ANQGSEA. The CDR3 loop reads CSAGPTWGNSYNEQFF. CDR3 in DNA: TGCAGCGCGGGACCCACGTGGGGGAACTCCTACAATGAGCAGTTCTTC.

The chain has TRBV5-6 and TRBJ2-5; 7 bases are shared with TRBD1. The trim removed 6 bases at V and 4 bases at J, leaving 3 bases unmatched. This CDR3 region has 12 residues. From germline, CDR1 is SGHDT and CDR2 YYEEEE. CDR3 coding DNA: TGTGCCAGCACGGACAGGACAGAGACCCAGTACTTC. Protein: CASTDRTETQYF.

In this sample, this clonotype turned up a few times. V usage is TRBV19 and J usage is TRBJ2-5; weak D call: TRBD2 (6 bases). CDR1 LNHDA and CDR2 SQIVND come from the germline V gene (reference sequence). CDR3 length: 13 residues. Trimming removed 5 bases from V and 4 bases from J, with 11 bases in between. The CDR3 nucleotides are TGTGCCAGTAGTTCGACTAGAATAGAGACCCAGTACTTC. Translation: CASSSTRIETQYF.

This clonotype has more than one count but fewer than ten. The chain links TRBV12-3 or TRBV12-4 to TRBJ1-2, with 7 bases lining up with TRBD1. Trimming cost V 6 bases and J 2 bases; bases outside gene matches: 6. The CDR3 has 14 residues. The CDR3, as DNA: TGTGCCAGCAGCCCTGACAGGGAGAACTATGGCTACACCTTC. This encodes CASSPDRENYGYTF.

This clonotype has at least ten counts. V usage is TRBV20-1 and J usage is TRBJ1-1, with a weak D call TRBD1 (6 bases). With 4 bases removed from V and 5 bases from J, the gap between germline ends came to 17 bases. Looked up from germline, CDR1 is DFQATT and CDR2 is SNEGSKA (reference sequence). The CDR3 contains 14 residues. The CDR3 loop reads CSATRLTGYTEAFF. The CDR3 DNA follows: TGCAGTGCTACCCGACTAACAGGGTATACTGAAGCTTTCTTT.

The rearrangement links TRBV24-1 to TRBJ2-1, with D tentatively TRBD2 (6 bases). This CDR3 contains 15 residues. Germline lookup yields CDR1 KGHDR and CDR2 SFDVKD. The V end lost 7 bases, the J end lost 10 bases, and 22 bases lay between the germline ends. CDR3 region: CATSTVTGVGPEQFF. In DNA form, the CDR3 reads TGTGCCACCAGCACCGTGACGGGGGTCGGCCCGGAGCAGTTCTTC.

This chain uses TRBV20-1 with TRBJ2-3; 7 nucleotides match TRBD2. Germline lookup yields CDR1 DFQATT and CDR2 SNEGSKA (reference sequence). The CDR3 consists of 16 residues. The J segment lost 0 bases and the V segment lost 3 bases, leaving 9 bases of the junction unmatched. CDR3 sequence reads: CSASGRTHSSTDTQYF. CDR3 DNA: TGCAGTGCTAGCGGGAGGACTCACTCTAGCACAGATACGCAGTATTTT.